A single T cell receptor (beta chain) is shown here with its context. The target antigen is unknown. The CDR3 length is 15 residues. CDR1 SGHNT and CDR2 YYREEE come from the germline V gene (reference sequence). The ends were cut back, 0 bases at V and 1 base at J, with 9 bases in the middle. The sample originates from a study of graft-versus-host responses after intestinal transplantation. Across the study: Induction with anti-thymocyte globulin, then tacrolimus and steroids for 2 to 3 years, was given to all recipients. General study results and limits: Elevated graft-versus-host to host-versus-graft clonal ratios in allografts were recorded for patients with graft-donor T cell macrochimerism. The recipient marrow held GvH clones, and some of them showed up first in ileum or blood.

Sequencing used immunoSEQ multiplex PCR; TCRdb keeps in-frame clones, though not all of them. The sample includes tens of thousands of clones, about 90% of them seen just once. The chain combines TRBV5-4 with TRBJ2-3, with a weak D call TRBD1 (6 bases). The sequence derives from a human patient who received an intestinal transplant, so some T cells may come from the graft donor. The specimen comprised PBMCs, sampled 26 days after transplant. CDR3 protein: CASSLASGGTDTQYF. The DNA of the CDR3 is TGTGCCAGCAGCTTGGCATCAGGGGGCACAGATACGCAGTATTTT.